A single sample is the source of the 23 T cell receptor beta chains below, sequenced in a study of blood T cell repertoires in COVID-19 (dated by TCRdb to the early 2020s). Library method: the immunoSEQ multiplex PCR assay. TCRdb obtained this table from immuneACCESS and retained in-frame rearrangements with V and J assigned. These tables miss some clones; where compared with another copy, unresolved V genes account for less than half of the shortfall, and the remainder is unexplained. A total of around 200,000 clones appear in this sample, 86% of them only once. Around 6% of the sample is taken by the ten largest. The sequenced sample consisted of PBMCs or T cells enriched from blood (not recorded which). These receptors were taken from a man aged 40-50 years with acute COVID-19.

This chain joins TRBV9 and TRBJ2-1; no clear D gene. The germline V gene has CDR1 SGDLS and CDR2 YYNGEE. V was cut by 0 bases and J by 1 base, with 8 bases left in between. CDR3 length: 15 amino acids. CDR3 sequence reads: CASSVAPMSYNEQFF. The CDR3 DNA reads TGTGCCAGCAGCGTAGCCCCCATGTCCTACAATGAGCAGTTCTTC.

The V gene is TRBV25-1, the J gene TRBJ1-3; perhaps TRBD1 as D (5 bases). Trimming cost V 3 bases and J 2 bases, with 20 bases left between them. The CDR3 runs to 18 residues. Germline loops: CDR1 MGHDK, CDR2 SYGVNS. The CDR3 sequence: CASSDHGGDGGPGNTIYF. In DNA form, the CDR3 reads TGTGCCAGCAGTGACCATGGGGGGGACGGCGGCCCTGGAAACACCATATATTTT.

The chain combines TRBV27 with TRBJ1-2; D gene uncertain. Trimming took 3 bases from V and 2 from J, leaving 7 bases between them. The CDR3 covers 13 residues. In germline, CDR1 is MNHEY, CDR2 SMNVEV (reference sequence). CDR3 in amino acids: CASSFSQNYGYTF. The CDR3 nucleotides are TGTGCCAGCAGTTTTTCACAGAACTATGGCTACACCTTC.

The V gene is TRBV18, the J gene TRBJ2-2; the D gene is possibly TRBD1 (6 bases). The V end was cut by 2 bases, the J end by 1 base, with 14 bases between. This CDR3 comprises 17 residues. Germline CDR1 reads KGHSH; CDR2 reads LQKENI. The CDR3 nucleotides are TGTGCCAGCTCACCAATCCTAGGGGGTCAGAACACCGGGGAGCTGTTTTTT. Its translation is CASSPILGGQNTGELFF.

The V and J genes are TRBV19 and TRBJ1-1; weak D call: TRBD1 (5 bases). CDR3 length: 13 amino acids. The germline V gene encodes CDR1 LNHDA and CDR2 SQIVND (reference sequence). Trimming took off 6 bases at V and 5 bases at J, with 13 bases between the two ends. Written as DNA, the CDR3 is TGTGCCAGTAGACGACAGACCCGGACTGAAGCTTTCTTT. It encodes CASRRQTRTEAFF.

This clone was counted between two and nine times. The chain combines TRBV5-1 with TRBJ2-3, with 7 bases aligning to TRBD2. The CDR3 is made up of 16 amino acids. Germline values: CDR1 SGHRS, CDR2 YFSETQ. With V trimmed by 3 bases and J by 1 base, 8 bases remained unmatched. This CDR3 reads CASSWRLAVGTDTQYF. The CDR3 coding sequence is TGCGCCAGCAGCTGGCGCCTAGCGGTTGGCACAGATACGCAGTATTTT. Supplemented by reference TRBV5-1 and TRBJ2-3, the full variable domain reads KAGVTQTPRYLIKTRGQQVTLSCSPISGHRSVSWYQQTPGQGLQFLFEYFSETQRNKGNFPGRFSGRQFSNSRSEMNVSTLELGDSALYLCASSWRLAVGTDTQYFGPGTRLTVL.

J is TRBJ2-5 and V is TRBV3-1 (or the pseudogene TRBV3-2); 9 bases agree with TRBD2. V trimming: 4 bases; J trimming: 2 bases; junction bases outside the gene matches: 5. Per germline, CDR1 LGHDT and CDR2 YNNKEL (reference sequence). CDR3 length: 15 amino acids. Here the CDR3 DNA reads TGTGCCAGCAGCCTAGCGGGAGTAAAACAAGAGACCCAGTACTTC. This gives the protein CASSLAGVKQETQYF.

The chain uses TRBV30 and TRBJ2-1; no definite D call. Trimming removed 2 bases from V and 9 bases from J, with 11 bases in between. CDR3 length: 12 amino acids. Germline V CDR1 and CDR2: GTSNPN, SVGIG (reference sequence). CDR3 bases: TGTGCCTGGAGTACTCCCTATGGTGAGCAGTTCTTC. It is translated as CAWSTPYGEQFF.

The rearrangement links TRBV5-1 to TRBJ1-5; a weak D match, TRBD1 (6 bases). V lost 1 base, J lost 4 bases, and 12 bases lay in between. The CDR3 is 15 residues long. Germline CDR1 SGHRS, CDR2 YFSETQ. CDR3 loop: CASSLLGQLNQPQHF. CDR3 nucleotides: TGCGCCAGCAGCTTGCTAGGACAGCTGAATCAGCCCCAGCATTTT.

The count of this clone is one. The V and J genes are TRBV19 and TRBJ2-3, with 8 bases matching TRBD2. There are 14 residues in the CDR3. Trimming cost V 8 bases and J 3 bases; bases outside gene matches: 7. Germline V lookup: CDR1 LNHDA, CDR2 SQIVND (reference sequence). For the CDR3, the DNA is TGTGCCAGTCGGGGGGGTAGGGAGACAGATACGCAGTATTTT. Protein: CASRGGRETDTQYF.

The rearrangement links TRBV6-6 to TRBJ2-7, with D tentatively TRBD1 (6 bases). In germline, CDR1 is MNHNY, CDR2 SVGAGI (reference sequence). Trimming pared 0 bases from V and 5 bases from J, leaving 14 bases between. The CDR3 is 15 residues long. CDR3 bases: TGTGCCAGCAGTTACTCCTCAGGGGAGAGGGACGAGCAGTACTTC. Translation: CASSYSSGERDEQYF.

The rearrangement links TRBV19 to TRBJ1-5; D uncertain. The CDR3 covers 16 residues. V lost 7 bases, J lost 2 bases, and 18 bases lay in between. In germline, CDR1 is LNHDA, CDR2 SQIVND (reference sequence). CDR3 amino acids: CASTEEGMARNQPQHF. In DNA form, the CDR3 reads TGTGCCAGTACCGAGGAGGGTATGGCCCGCAATCAGCCCCAGCATTTT.

The sample holds a few counts of this clone. The rearrangement uses TRBV3-1 (or the pseudogene TRBV3-2) and TRBJ2-7; D is perhaps TRBD1 (6 bases). This CDR3 has 16 residues. From germline, CDR1 is LGHDT and CDR2 YNNKEL (reference sequence). Trimming took off 4 bases at V and 1 base at J, with 17 bases between the two ends. CDR3 amino acids: CASSRSPDSGSYEQYF. The CDR3 bases are TGTGCCAGCAGCCGGTCCCCGGACAGCGGATCCTACGAGCAGTACTTC.

The chain carries TRBV6-5 and TRBJ1-6, with D possibly matching TRBD1 (6 bases). This CDR3 is built from 14 residues. Trimming removed 2 bases from V and 7 bases from J, with 9 bases in between. In germline, CDR1 is MNHEY, CDR2 SVGAGI. DNA for the CDR3: TGTGCCAGCAGTTACGGGACAATGAATTCACCCCTCCACTTT. This encodes CASSYGTMNSPLHF.

This chain joins TRBV13 and TRBJ1-2; maybe TRBD1 (5 bases). The CDR3 runs to 12 residues. In germline, CDR1 is PRHDT, CDR2 FYEKMQ (reference sequence). Trimming pared 5 bases from V and 4 bases from J, leaving 8 bases between. The CDR3 nucleotides read TGTGCCAGCAGCGCGACAGCCTATGGCTACACCTTC. This sequence encodes CASSATAYGYTF.

The rearrangement joins TRBV10-3 to TRBJ1-5, with 7 bases lining up with TRBD1. The CDR3 runs 15 residues. The ends lost 5 bases at V and 1 base at J; junction bases unmatched: 5. Germline V gene data show CDR1 as ENHRY and CDR2 as SYGVKD. The CDR3 nucleotides read TGTGCCATCAGTCGGACAGGAACCAGCAATCAGCCCCAGCATTTT. It translates to CAISRTGTSNQPQHF.

The V and J genes are TRBV24-1 and TRBJ2-1; maybe TRBD1 (5 bases). With 3 bases removed from V and 10 bases from J, the gap between germline ends came to 15 bases. This CDR3 contains 14 residues. Germline V gives CDR1 KGHDR, CDR2 SFDVKD. In nucleotides, the CDR3 is TGTGCCACCAGTGATCCCCGACAGTTCAGGGAGCAGTTCTTC. It is translated as CATSDPRQFREQFF.

As DNA, the CDR3 is TGTGCCAGCATTGTCAGGGGCCGGCGATACATGAACACTGAAGCTTTCTTT. Residues: CASIVRGRRYMNTEAFF. The chain uses TRBV28 and TRBJ1-1; D is possibly TRBD1 (6 bases). The CDR3 is 17 residues long. Germline loops: CDR1 MDHEN, CDR2 SYDVKM. V lost 7 bases to trimming and J lost 0 bases, with 21 bases between them.

This clone was seen once. The chain combines TRBV10-1 with TRBJ2-7; 7 nucleotides match TRBD1. V lost 10 bases and J lost 3; bases outside the gene matches: 9. The CDR3 length is 13 residues. In germline, CDR1 is WNHNN, CDR2 SYGVQD (reference sequence). DNA for the CDR3: TGCGCCACCAGGGGGACAAAAAACTACGAGCAGTACTTC. This translates into CATRGTKNYEQYF.

In its sample, this clone was seen a few times. This chain links TRBV5-4 with TRBJ2-2, with no clear D. The CDR3 is 12 amino acids. Germline assignment: CDR1 SGHNT and CDR2 YYREEE (reference sequence). V dropped 4 bases and J dropped 4 bases, with 5 bases sitting between them. CDR3 sequence reads: CASSDITGELFF. CDR3 sequence (DNA): TGTGCCAGCAGCGACATCACCGGGGAGCTGTTTTTT.

The chain recombines TRBV5-1 with TRBJ2-7, with unresolved D. Trimming removed 5 bases at V and 3 bases at J, with 12 bases between. The CDR3 extends over 13 amino acids. Germline values: CDR1 SGHRS, CDR2 YFSETQ. CDR3: CASRDTDRYEQYF. The CDR3 nucleotides are TGCGCCAGCAGAGATACAGACCGCTACGAGCAGTACTTC. The whole variable domain, remainder taken from reference TRBV5-1 and TRBJ2-7, is KAGVTQTPRYLIKTRGQQVTLSCSPISGHRSVSWYQQTPGQGLQFLFEYFSETQRNKGNFPGRFSGRQFSNSRSEMNVSTLELGDSALYLCASRDTDRYEQYFGPGTRLTVT.

The chain uses TRBV7-3 and TRBJ2-1; 11 nucleotides align to TRBD1. This CDR3 contains 14 residues. Germline V gives CDR1 SGHTA, CDR2 FQGTGA. Germline trimming cut 5 bases from V and 6 bases from J; bases unmatched to any gene: 3. The CDR3 DNA reads as TGTGCCAGCAGCCCCGGGACAGGGGGCAATGAGCAGTTCTTC. Amino acids: CASSPGTGGNEQFF. The variable domain in full, completed from reference TRBV7-3 and TRBJ2-1, reads GAGVSQTPSNKVTEKGKYVELRCDPISGHTALYWYRQSLGQGPEFLIYFQGTGAADDSGLPNDRFFAVRPEGSVSTLKIQRTERGDSAVYLCASSPGTGGNEQFFGPGTRLTVL.

The V call is TRBV9, the J call TRBJ2-2; D is possibly TRBD2 (6 bases). The ends were cut back, 7 bases at V and 0 bases at J, with 13 bases in the middle. CDR3 length equals 15 residues. Germline V CDR1 and CDR2: SGDLS, YYNGEE. The CDR3 DNA reads TGTGCCAGCGAGGCCGGGACTCCGAACACCGGGGAGCTGTTTTTT. Its translation: CASEAGTPNTGELFF.